This T cell receptor (beta chain) was identified in a study of OX40 agonist ivuxolimab in advanced cancers. About the investigation overall: The costimulatory receptor OX40 (CD134) was targeted by ivuxolimab, a fully human IgG2 agonistic monoclonal antibody. Intravenous ivuxolimab was administered to patients every 2 weeks at six dose levels: 0.01, 0.1, 0.3, 1.5, 3 and 10 mg/kg. Of the roughly 51 patients in dose escalation, about 20 had hepatocellular carcinoma, some 15 had melanoma, 9 had renal cell carcinoma and 9 had head and neck cancer. In the dose-escalation cohort, 70% to 85% of patients were male, and the mean age was approximately 60 years with a range of about 20 to 80. Prior anti-PD-1, anti-PD-L1 or anti-CTLA-4 therapy was permitted, and 40% of dose-escalation patients had received checkpoint inhibitors. Partial responses occurred in three dose-escalation patients, of whom one had hepatocellular carcinoma and two had cutaneous melanoma. Peripheral TCRbeta sequencing aimed to test whether ivuxolimab altered TCR sequence diversity and caused clonal T-cell expansion. The monotherapy dose-escalation portion (N ≈ 56 patients) of the phase I ivuxolimab trial is reported in the paper.

The trial excluded patients who had a history of autoimmune disease or who were on systemic immunosuppression. In every dose cohort, peripheral blood was drawn for TCR sequencing at baseline, cycle 4 day 1, and cycle 7 day 1. The samples were drawn from a first-in-human, open-label, multicenter phase I dose-escalation trial of ivuxolimab. Adults with locally advanced or metastatic melanoma, renal cell carcinoma, hepatocellular carcinoma or head and neck squamous cell carcinoma were enrolled in the trial. Before TCR sequencing, CD4+ T cells and CD8+ T cells were sorted from peripheral blood as separate populations. Genomic DNA was extracted from sorted cells for sequencing of the TCRbeta CDR3 region. The immunoSEQ Assay was used to sequence the TCRbeta CDR3 regions. The table was pulled from immuneACCESS by TCRdb, which kept in-frame rearrangements only. Such tables lose some clones; where checked, under half of the loss comes from unresolved V genes, and the rest has no known cause. Recorded for this sample are around 98,000 clones; around 88% of them occurred a single time. Roughly 0.5% of the sample is in the top ten clones.

Worth noting for this clone: Its cognate antigen has yet to be identified. Base quality data are lacking; no much larger clone is found one base away.

From the cysteine through the phenylalanine, the CDR3 covers 15 amino acids. Only the CDR3 part of the read is kept: 45 bases, read in frame from the first base. As encoded in the germline V gene, CDR1 is SNHLY while CDR2 is FYNNEI. V lost 6 bases and J lost 2 bases, and the count of bases not matched to a germline gene is 1. Broad study findings and their caveats: In partial responders in the 0.1-3.0 mg/kg groups, normalized peripheral clonal expansion was found to be among the lowest, especially among CD8+ T cells. Low levels of normalized T-cell clonal expansion were also seen in some patients who did not respond. On average, CD8+ T cells showed more expanded clones than CD4+ T cells after ivuxolimab. The antigen specificity of the clonally expanded peripheral T cells was not determined. Clonal expansion of both CD4+ and CD8+ blood T cells was observed from baseline to week 6 at doses 0.1 to 3.0 mg/kg.

The sequence came from an adult with an advanced solid tumor such as melanoma, head and neck, liver or kidney cancer. The rearrangement combines TRBV2 with TRBJ2-2; 12 nucleotides in the junction match TRBD1. Sequences were derived from CD4+ or CD8+ T cells sorted from blood, sampled in a trial of the OX40 agonist ivuxolimab. CDR3 protein: CASRGQGANTGELFF. The DNA is TGTGCCAGCAGGGGACAGGGGGCCAACACCGGGGAGCTGTTTTTT. Reference TRBV2 and TRBJ2-2 genes cover what lies past the CDR3, so the full variable domain is EPEVTQTPSHQVTQMGQEVILRCVPISNHLYFYWYRQILGQKVEFLVSFYNNEISEKSEIFDDQFSVERPDGSNFTLKIRSTKLEDSAMYFCASRGQGANTGELFFGEGSRLTVL.